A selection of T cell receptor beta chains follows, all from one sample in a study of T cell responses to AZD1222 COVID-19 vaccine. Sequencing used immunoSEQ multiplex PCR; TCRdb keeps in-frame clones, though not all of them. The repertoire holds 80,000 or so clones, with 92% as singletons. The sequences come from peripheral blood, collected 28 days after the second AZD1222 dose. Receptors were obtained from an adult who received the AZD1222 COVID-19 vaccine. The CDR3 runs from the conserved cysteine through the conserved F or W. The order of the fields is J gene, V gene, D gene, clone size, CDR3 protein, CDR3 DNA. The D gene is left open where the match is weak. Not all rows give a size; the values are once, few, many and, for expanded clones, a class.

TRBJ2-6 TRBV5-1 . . CASSWRTAGANVLTF TGCGCCAGCAGCTGGAGGACAGCTGGGGCCAACGTCCTGACTTTC
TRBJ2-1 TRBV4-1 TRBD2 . CASSQGWREPFF TGCGCCAGCAGCCAAGGGTGGCGGGAGCCGTTCTTC
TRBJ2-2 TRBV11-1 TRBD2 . CASSYSSGVNTGELFF TGTGCCAGCAGCTATTCTAGCGGGGTGAACACCGGGGAGCTGTTTTTT
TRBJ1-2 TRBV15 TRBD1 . CATSIPWTGDGYTF TGTGCCACCAGCATTCCATGGACAGGGGATGGCTACACCTTC
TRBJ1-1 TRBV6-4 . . CASSIKERTEAFF TGTGCCAGCAGCATAAAGGAACGGACTGAAGCTTTCTTT
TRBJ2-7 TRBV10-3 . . CAISEGILDEPPYEQYF TGTGCCATCAGTGAGGGCATCTTGGACGAGCCTCCTTACGAGCAGTACTTC
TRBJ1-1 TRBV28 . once CASSSRAMNTEAFF TGTGCCAGCAGTTCCAGGGCGATGAACACTGAAGCTTTCTTT
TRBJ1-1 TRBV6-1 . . CASSDRGGTEAFF TGTGCCAGCAGTGACAGGGGTGGCACTGAAGCTTTCTTT
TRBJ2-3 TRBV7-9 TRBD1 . CASGGGTGGADTQYF TGTGCCAGTGGCGGCGGGACAGGGGGCGCAGATACGCAGTATTTT
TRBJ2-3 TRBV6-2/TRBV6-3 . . CASSLTDTQYF TGTGCCAGCAGTCTTACAGATACGCAGTATTTT
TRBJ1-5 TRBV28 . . CASSASNQPQHF TGTGCCAGCAGTGCGAGCAATCAGCCCCAGCATTTT
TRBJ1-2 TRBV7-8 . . CASSSSTYRVYGYTF TGTGCCAGCAGCTCCTCTACCTACAGGGTCTATGGCTACACCTTC
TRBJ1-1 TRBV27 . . CASSPVGGVSEAFF TGTGCCAGCAGTCCGGTGGGGGGAGTTAGTGAAGCTTTCTTT
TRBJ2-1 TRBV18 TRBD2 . CASSPPGLASNEQFF TGTGCCAGCTCACCACCGGGACTAGCAAGCAATGAGCAGTTCTTC
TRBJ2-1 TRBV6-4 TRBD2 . CASSDSVGTSNEQFF TGTGCCAGCAGTGACTCGGTAGGGACTAGCAATGAGCAGTTCTTC
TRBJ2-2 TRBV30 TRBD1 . CAWGQGAVGELFF TGTGCCTGGGGGCAGGGGGCTGTCGGGGAGCTGTTTTTT
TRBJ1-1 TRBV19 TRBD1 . CASTLTGGNTEAFF TGTGCCAGTACCCTGACAGGGGGAAACACTGAAGCTTTCTTT
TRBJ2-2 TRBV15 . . CATSEDWADTGELFF TGTGCCACCAGCGAGGACTGGGCGGACACCGGGGAGCTGTTTTTT
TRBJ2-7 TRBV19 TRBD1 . CASRATGTGVFHEQYF TGTGCCAGTAGAGCTACCGGGACAGGGGTTTTCCACGAGCAGTACTTC
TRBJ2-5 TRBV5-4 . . CASSLVGGETQYF TGTGCCAGCAGCTTGGTGGGTGGGGAGACCCAGTACTTC
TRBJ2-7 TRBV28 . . CASSLRWSEQYF TGTGCCAGCAGTTTGCGTTGGTCCGAGCAGTACTTC
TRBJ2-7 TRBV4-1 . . CASSQVGRFYEQYF TGCGCCAGCAGCCAAGTCGGGCGATTCTACGAGCAGTACTTC
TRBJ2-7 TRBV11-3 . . CASSLAQGYEQYF TGTGCCAGCAGCTTAGCTCAGGGTTACGAGCAGTACTTC
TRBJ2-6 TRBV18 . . CASSATEAGANVLTF TGTGCCAGCTCAGCGACAGAGGCTGGGGCCAACGTCCTGACTTTC
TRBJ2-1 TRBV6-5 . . CATSPRDQNNEQFF TGTGCCACCTCTCCCCGGGACCAAAACAATGAGCAGTTCTTC
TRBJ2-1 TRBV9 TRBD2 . CASSLRTSGRERITEQFF TGTGCCAGCAGCCTCCGGACTAGCGGGAGGGAACGCATTACTGAGCAGTTCTTC
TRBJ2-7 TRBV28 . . CASSLVISGYEQYF TGTGCCAGCAGTTTAGTTATTAGCGGCTACGAGCAGTACTTC
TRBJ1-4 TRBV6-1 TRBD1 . CASSEGRGWEKLFF TGTGCCAGCAGTGAGGGCAGGGGGTGGGAAAAACTGTTTTTT
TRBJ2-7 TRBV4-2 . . CASSPRASASYEQYF TGTGCCAGCAGCCCCCGGGCTAGCGCATCCTACGAGCAGTACTTC